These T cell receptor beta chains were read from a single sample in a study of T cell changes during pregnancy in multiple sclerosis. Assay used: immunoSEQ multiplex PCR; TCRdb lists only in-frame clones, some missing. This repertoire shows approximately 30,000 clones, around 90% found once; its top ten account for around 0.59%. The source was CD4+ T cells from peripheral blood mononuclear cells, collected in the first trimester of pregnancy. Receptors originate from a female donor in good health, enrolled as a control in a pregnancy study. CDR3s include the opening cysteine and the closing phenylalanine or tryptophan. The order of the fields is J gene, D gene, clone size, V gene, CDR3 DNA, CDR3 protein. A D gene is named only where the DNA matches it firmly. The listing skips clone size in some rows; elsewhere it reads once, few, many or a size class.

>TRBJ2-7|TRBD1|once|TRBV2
TGTGCCAGCAGTGGGACAGGGGTCGAGCAGTACTTC
CASSGTGVEQYF
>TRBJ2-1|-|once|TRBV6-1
TGTGCCGGGGGCGGACTAGTCGGTAATGAGCAGTTCTTC
CAGGGLVGNEQFF
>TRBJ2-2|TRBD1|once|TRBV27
TGTGCCAGCAGGCGGGACAGGGAGAACACCGGGGAGCTGTTTTTT
CASRRDRENTGELFF
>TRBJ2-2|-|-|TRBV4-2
TGTGCCAGCAGCCAAGAACCCAGGGGGGCGAACACCGGGGAGCTGTTTTTT
CASSQEPRGANTGELFF
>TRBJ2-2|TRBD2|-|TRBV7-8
TGTGCCAGCAGCCCCAGACTAGCTGCCGGGGAGCTGTTTTTT
CASSPRLAAGELFF
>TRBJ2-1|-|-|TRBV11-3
TGTGCCAGCAGCCCTCCCGGGAGCAATGAGCAGTTCTTC
CASSPPGSNEQFF
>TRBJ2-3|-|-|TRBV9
TGTGCCAGCAGCGGACTAGGATTTACAGATACGCAGTATTTT
CASSGLGFTDTQYF
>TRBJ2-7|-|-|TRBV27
TGTGCCAGCAGTCCCCCAGGGGTGAACTACGAGCAGTACTTC
CASSPPGVNYEQYF
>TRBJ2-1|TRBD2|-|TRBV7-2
TGTGCCAGCAGCCTCGAGGGGACTAGCGGATACAATGAGCAGTTCTTC
CASSLEGTSGYNEQFF
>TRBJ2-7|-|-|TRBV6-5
TGTGCCAGCAGTTACGGGCGCGGGGTGGGAGCCTACGAGCAGTACTTC
CASSYGRGVGAYEQYF
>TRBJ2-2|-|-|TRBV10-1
TGCGCCAGCAGTGTCGTGGCGGGCGCGAACACCGGGGAGCTGTTTTTT
CASSVVAGANTGELFF
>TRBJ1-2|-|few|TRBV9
TGTGCCAGCAGCGCCCAAACAGGCTACACCTTC
CASSAQTGYTF
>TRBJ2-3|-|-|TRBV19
TGTGCCAGTAGTAGGGGAGGGGGTACCTGGACAGATACGCAGTATTTT
CASSRGGGTWTDTQYF